This T cell receptor (beta chain) was identified in a study of T-cell reconstitution after alpha-beta-depleted transplantation in children. V was pared by 1 base and J by 4 bases, with 8 bases of the junction left unmatched. This CDR3 has 18 amino acids. CDR1 and CDR2 (germline): SGHNT, YENEEA. As it was prepared, the TCRbeta library received unique molecular identifiers. TCRdb fed the PCR reads into MiXCR, producing one record per CDR3 protein. The top ten clones hold less than 2.5% of a sample with some 500,000 distinct CDR3 sequences, about 31% of them seen once. The chain recombines TRBV11-3 with TRBJ2-2, with 11 bases lining up with TRBD2. The source of this sequence is a human donor who donated a stem cell graft to a child with aplastic anemia. The starting material was PBMCs from the stem cell graft donor, obtained from the stem cell graft. CDR3 sequence (DNA): TGTGCCAGCAGCTTAGGGACCCTAGCGGGAGGTTTCACCGGGGAGCTGTTTTTT. Protein product: CASSLGTLAGGFTGELFF.